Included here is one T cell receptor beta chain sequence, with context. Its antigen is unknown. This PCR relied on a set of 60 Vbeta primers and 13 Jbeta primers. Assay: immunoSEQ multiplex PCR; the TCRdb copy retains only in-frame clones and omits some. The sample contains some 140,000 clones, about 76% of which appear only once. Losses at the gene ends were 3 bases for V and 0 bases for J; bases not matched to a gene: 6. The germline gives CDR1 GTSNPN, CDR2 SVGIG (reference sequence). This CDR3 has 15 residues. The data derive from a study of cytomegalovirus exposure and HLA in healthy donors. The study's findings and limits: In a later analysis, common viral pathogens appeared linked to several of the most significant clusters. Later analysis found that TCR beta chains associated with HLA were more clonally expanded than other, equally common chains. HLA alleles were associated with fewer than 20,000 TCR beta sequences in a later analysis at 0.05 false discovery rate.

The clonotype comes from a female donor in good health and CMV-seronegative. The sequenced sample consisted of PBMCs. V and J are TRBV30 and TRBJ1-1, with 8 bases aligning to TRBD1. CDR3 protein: CAWSQGDRLNTEAFF. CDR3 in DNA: TGTGCCTGGAGCCAGGGGGACAGGTTGAACACTGAAGCTTTCTTT.